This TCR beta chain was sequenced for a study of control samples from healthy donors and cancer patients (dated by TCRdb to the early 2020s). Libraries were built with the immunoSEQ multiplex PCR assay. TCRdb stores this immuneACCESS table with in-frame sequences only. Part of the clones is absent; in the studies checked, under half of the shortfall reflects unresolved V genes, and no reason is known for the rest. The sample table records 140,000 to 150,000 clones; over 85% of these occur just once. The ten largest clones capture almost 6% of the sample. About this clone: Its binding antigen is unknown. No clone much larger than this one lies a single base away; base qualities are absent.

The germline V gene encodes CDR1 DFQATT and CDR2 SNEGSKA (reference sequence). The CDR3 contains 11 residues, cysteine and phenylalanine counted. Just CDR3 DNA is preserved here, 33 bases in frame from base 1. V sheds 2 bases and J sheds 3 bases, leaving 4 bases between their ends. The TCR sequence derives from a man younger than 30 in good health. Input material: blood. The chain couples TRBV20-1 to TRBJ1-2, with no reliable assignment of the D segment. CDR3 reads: CSARKDYGYTF. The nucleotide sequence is TGCAGTGCTAGAAAGGACTATGGCTACACCTTC.